This T cell receptor beta chain emerged from a study of cytomegalovirus exposure and HLA in healthy donors. The study's findings and limits: Later on, a genetic analysis was performed. It linked a missense variant in DCLRE1C with V- and J-gene trimming of TCR beta.

The CDR3 length is 13 residues. Germline V gene sequence: CDR1 LNHDA, CDR2 SQIVND (reference sequence). Trimming took off 5 bases at V and 2 bases at J, with 10 bases between the two ends. For this clone: The antigen is not known.

It was with 60 Vbeta and 13 Jbeta primers that the PCR ran. Using immunoSEQ multiplex PCR, the repertoire was profiled, and TCRdb retains in-frame clones only, with some absent. The top ten hold 2.8% of the sample, which has about 160,000 clones, 71% seen once. This sequence was found in a young woman in good health and CMV-seronegative. The sequenced sample consisted of PBMCs. This chain links TRBV19 with TRBJ2-7, with D unclear. CDR3 residues: CASSSGLTYEQYF. The CDR3 nucleotides are TGTGCCAGTAGTTCCGGTTTGACCTACGAGCAGTACTTC.